Shown below are 20 T cell receptor beta chains from a single sample sequenced in a study of T-cell memory formation after mild COVID-19. TCRdb independently ran MiXCR on the 5' RACE reads; one entry per CDR3 protein. The data show 500,000 to 650,000 distinct CDR3 sequences, about 20% seen once. Source material: PBMCs or a T cell subset sorted from them (not recorded which). The receptors were sampled from an adult woman who had mild COVID-19 (a few samples of this study predate the infection). Cell type and time point are not known.

Many counts were recorded for this clonotype. This chain connects TRBV12-3 or TRBV12-4 to TRBJ2-3; D is ambiguous. V was shortened by 7 bases and J by 2 bases, with 13 bases between the two germline ends. CDR3 length equals 14 residues. The CDR3 is CASTLGSNTDTQYF. As DNA, the CDR3 is TGTGCCAGCACCTTGGGCTCGAACACAGATACGCAGTATTTT.

This clonotype was observed a few times. V gene TRBV12-3 or TRBV12-4 combines with J gene TRBJ2-7; D unresolved. Trimming cost V 5 bases and J 4 bases, with 9 bases left between them. CDR3 length: 12 amino acids. As DNA, the CDR3 is TGTGCCAGCAGTCCGCGTAGATACGAGCAGTACTTC. Translation: CASSPRRYEQYF.

The chain has TRBV6-5 and TRBJ2-5, with D perhaps TRBD2 (6 bases). Trimming took off 0 bases at V and 2 bases at J, with 16 bases between the two ends. Germline values: CDR1 MNHEY, CDR2 SVGAGI. The CDR3 loop spans 17 amino acids. CDR3 nucleotide sequence: TGTGCCAGCAGTTACTCTAGCCCCTCCGGGAGTCAAGAGACCCAGTACTTC. Translating gives CASSYSSPSGSQETQYF.

This clonotype was counted a few times. The CDR3 region has the DNA TGTGCCAGTACCCAGACGGCGACAGGGAGAGAGACCCAGTACTTC. As protein: CASTQTATGRETQYF. The V gene is TRBV19, the J gene TRBJ2-5; 7 bases align to TRBD1. With V trimmed by 7 bases and J by 4 bases, 12 bases remained unmatched. Germline CDR1 is LNHDA and CDR2 is SQIVND (reference sequence). The CDR3 spans 15 residues.

The rearrangement uses TRBV12-3 or TRBV12-4 and TRBJ2-7; the match to TRBD2 covers 8 bases. The CDR3 is 12 amino acids. Losses at the gene ends were 6 bases for V and 7 bases for J; bases not matched to a gene: 5. The DNA for the CDR3 is TGTGCCAGCAGGCGGGGGGTAATTGAGCAGTACTTC. Translating gives CASRRGVIEQYF.

This clonotype was observed a handful of times. The chain links TRBV7-2 to TRBJ1-1; TRBD1 matches 7 bases. Germline CDR1 is SGHTA and CDR2 is FQGNSA. The CDR3 spans 16 residues. The V gene end was trimmed by 5 bases and the J gene end by 6 bases; junction bases not matched to a gene: 15. CDR3 region: CASSTPGQTSDPEAFF. The CDR3 region has the DNA TGTGCCAGCAGCACACCGGGACAGACGTCTGACCCTGAAGCTTTCTTT.

The rearrangement joins TRBV12-3 or TRBV12-4 to TRBJ1-2; D is undetermined. CDR3 length: 13 amino acids. The V end lost 6 bases, the J end lost 6 bases, and 14 bases lay between the germline ends. The CDR3 bases are TGTGCCAGCAGCCTCTGGCGGATCCATGGCTACACCTTC. Translating gives CASSLWRIHGYTF.

V usage is TRBV27 and J usage is TRBJ2-7, with TRBD2 matching 11 bases. The CDR3 extends over 16 amino acids. Germline loops: CDR1 MNHEY, CDR2 SMNVEV (reference sequence). Trimming cost V 2 bases and J 3 bases; bases outside gene matches: 6. CDR3 amino acids: CASSLTGTSGLYEQYF. DNA for the CDR3: TGTGCCAGCAGTTTAACCGGGACTAGCGGTCTCTACGAGCAGTACTTC.

This clonotype came up a few times. The J gene is TRBJ1-5, the V gene TRBV7-8; TRBD1 is a possible D gene (5 bases). With 4 bases removed from V and 4 bases from J, the gap between germline ends came to 14 bases. The CDR3 sequence is 15 residues long. Germline CDR1 reads SGHVS; CDR2 reads FQNEAQ. The CDR3 region has the DNA TGTGCCAGCAGCTCGACAGAGCGGGTTAATCAGCCCCAGCATTTT. Protein: CASSSTERVNQPQHF.

The V call is TRBV19, the J call TRBJ1-1; 7 bases match TRBD1. The CDR3 extends over 14 amino acids. Germline CDR1 and CDR2: LNHDA and SQIVND (reference sequence). The J segment lost 5 bases and the V segment lost 5 bases, leaving 8 bases of the junction unmatched. CDR3 in amino acids: CASSVRQGGTEAFF. CDR3 bases: TGTGCCAGTAGTGTCAGACAGGGAGGAACTGAAGCTTTCTTT. Looking up the rest from reference TRBV19 and TRBJ1-1 gives the full variable domain: DGGITQSPKYLFRKEGQNVTLSCEQNLNHDAMYWYRQDPGQGLRLIYYSQIVNDFQKGDIAEGYSVSREKKESFPLTVTSAQKNPTAFYLCASSVRQGGTEAFFGQGTRLTVV.

The chain couples TRBV5-1 to TRBJ2-7; maybe TRBD2 (5 bases). The germline V and J ends were trimmed by 0 bases and 2 bases, with 9 bases remaining between them. Germline V gene sequence: CDR1 SGHRS, CDR2 YFSETQ. The CDR3 runs 14 residues. The CDR3 here is CASSLADGTYEQYF. The DNA of the CDR3 is TGCGCCAGCAGCTTGGCGGACGGGACCTACGAGCAGTACTTC.

This clonotype has just a few counts. The CDR3 spells CASGEGQETQYF. The CDR3 nucleotides read TGTGCCAGCGGGGAGGGCCAAGAGACCCAGTACTTC. V usage is TRBV2 and J usage is TRBJ2-5; 7 nucleotides line up with TRBD2. Trimming cost V 8 bases and J 1 base; bases outside gene matches: 1. CDR1 is SNHLY and CDR2 is FYNNEI in the germline V gene. There are 12 residues in the CDR3.

This clonotype was observed a handful of times. The chain links TRBV9 to TRBJ2-3, with TRBD2 matching over 12 bases. This CDR3 contains 17 residues. In germline, CDR1 is SGDLS, CDR2 YYNGEE. V shed 0 bases, J shed 5 bases, and the junction held 7 bases outside the gene matches. CDR3 region: CASSVGALAGGVDTQYF. The CDR3 DNA reads TGTGCCAGCAGCGTAGGCGCCCTAGCGGGAGGGGTAGATACGCAGTATTTT. Filled out from reference TRBV9 and TRBJ2-3, the complete variable domain reads DSGVTQTPKHLITATGQRVTLRCSPRSGDLSVYWYQQSLDQGLQFLIQYYNGEERAKGNILERFSAQQFPDLHSELNLSSLELGDSALYFCASSVGALAGGVDTQYFGPGTRLTVL.

V gene TRBV12-3 or TRBV12-4 combines with J gene TRBJ1-2; 7 nucleotides align to TRBD1. With 7 bases clipped from V and 2 bases from J, the junction kept 19 bases outside the gene matches. The CDR3 runs to 18 residues. CDR3 nucleotides: TGTGCCAGCACCTCGTATGAAGACAGGGATATTGTCAACTATGGCTACACCTTC. This translates into CASTSYEDRDIVNYGYTF.

The table lists this clonotype with a few counts. The V gene is TRBV20-1, the J gene TRBJ1-1; 7 nucleotides match TRBD1. The germline V gene encodes CDR1 DFQATT and CDR2 SNEGSKA (reference sequence). CDR3 length: 11 amino acids. V lost 6 bases to trimming and J lost 8 bases; unmatched junction nucleotides: 6. CDR3 in DNA: TGCAGTGCGAAGACAGGGATGGAAGCTTTCTTT. Its translation: CSAKTGMEAFF.

The V and J genes are TRBV12-3 or TRBV12-4 and TRBJ1-1; 7 bases align to TRBD1. The CDR3 has 14 amino acids. Trimming removed 4 bases from V and 3 bases from J; junction bases left unmatched: 5. This chain's CDR3 is CASSSGQTYTEAFF. The CDR3 nucleotides are TGTGCCAGCAGTTCGGGACAGACTTACACTGAAGCTTTCTTT.

This clonotype was seen a few times. The V gene is TRBV24-1, the J gene TRBJ2-7; 9 nucleotides align to TRBD1. The CDR3 is 15 residues long. CDR1 KGHDR and CDR2 SFDVKD come from the germline V gene. V trimming: 4 bases; J trimming: 2 bases; junction bases outside the gene matches: 5. CDR3 protein: CATSESGTGPYEQYF. CDR3 bases: TGTGCCACCAGTGAATCCGGGACAGGGCCCTACGAGCAGTACTTC.

At least ten counts were recorded for this clonotype. V and J are TRBV6-2 or TRBV6-3 and TRBJ1-1, with D unresolved. The CDR3 has 15 amino acids. The V gene lost 2 bases and the J gene lost 0 bases, with 10 bases spanning the gap. CDR1 is MNHEY, CDR2 SVGEGT, per germline. CDR3 in DNA: TGTGCCAGCAGTTACGGGGTTACTATGAACACTGAAGCTTTCTTT. This codes for CASSYGVTMNTEAFF.

The sample holds many counts of this clonotype. The gene calls are TRBV7-6 and TRBJ1-5; D not resolved. Per the germline V gene, CDR1 is SGHVS and CDR2 is FNYEAQ. This CDR3 comprises 15 residues. V gave up 5 bases and J gave up 0 bases, with 11 bases separating them. CDR3 DNA sequence: TGTGCCAGCAGCCTGACTGGAAGTAGCAATCAGCCCCAGCATTTT. Translating it yields CASSLTGSSNQPQHF.

The V gene is TRBV7-6, the J gene TRBJ2-3; 8 bases are shared with TRBD2. CDR1 and CDR2 (germline): SGHVS, FNYEAQ. J was trimmed by 5 bases and V by 5 bases; bases with no gene match: 9. The CDR3 is 15 residues long. This chain's CDR3 is CASSPSPGGKDTQYF. As DNA, the CDR3 is TGTGCCAGCAGCCCCTCCCCGGGAGGGAAAGATACGCAGTATTTT.